These T cell receptor beta chains were read from a single sample in a study of CD8+ T cells in alopecia areata. Generated by immunoSEQ multiplex PCR, the TCRdb table keeps only in-frame clones and is missing some. The sample carries some 82,000 clones, about 51% recorded once. Sequencing was carried out using NKG2D-high CD8+ T cells sorted from blood. The receptors were gathered from a human donor with alopecia areata. CDR3s include the opening cysteine and the closing phenylalanine or tryptophan.

v_call cdr3_length cdr3_aa
TRBV6-6 15 CASSYGRVSTDTQYF
TRBV7-9 15 CASSLSDISGGTQYF
TRBV4-2 15 CASSQEGGPSYEQYF
TRBV28 14 CASSLPGQGHEQYF
TRBV4-1 16 CASSQGYTGDNSPLHF
TRBV29-1 12 CSAKGGPYEQYF
TRBV4-1 13 CAARAESTGELFF
TRBV30 11 CAWSVSVAQYF
TRBV6-6 11 CASSWGQEAFF
TRBV7-9 16 CASSYPDRVLYNEQFF
TRBV27 14 CASSVRASTDTQYF
TRBV27 13 CASRILGGREQFF
TRBV29-1 13 CSVGGEGGGEQFF
TRBV29-1 14 CSVEESGETKREFF
TRBV4-1 14 CASSQGTANYEQYF
TRBV28 15 CASSFGAPSTDTQYF
TRBV29-1 15 CSVEGGTGGYNEQFF
TRBV7-2 15 CASSSTSGNTDTQYF
TRBV12-5 15 CASAYSVGRVAEQYF
TRBV29-1 11 CSVGQGYGYTF
TRBV29-1 14 CSVEWGTGSYEQYF
TRBV28 11 CASSPLACPSF